This paragraph reports one TCR beta chain. Its antigen is currently unknown. Clones were sequenced by immunoSEQ multiplex PCR, and TCRdb holds only the in-frame ones, with some missing. The repertoire holds 40,000 or so clones, with 80% to 95% as singletons. This CDR3 region has 19 residues. Germline loops: CDR1 SGHDT, CDR2 YYEEEE. V lost 5 bases and J lost 0; bases outside the gene matches: 15. The data derive from a study of a mutant IDH1 vaccine in newly diagnosed glioma. Study summary: Patients underwent eight vaccinations, which took place in weeks 1, 3, 5, 7, 11, 15, 19 and 23.

Sample time point: week 5, during vaccination. All doses held 300 ug of mutant IDH1 20-mer peptide, with topical imiquimod. Study-level results: Evidence of vaccine-induced immune responses was documented in approximately 93% of patients. Pseudoprogression seemingly bore no relation to changes in top peripheral T cell clonotypes.

V is TRBV5-6 and J is TRBJ2-1, with 9 nucleotides matching TRBD2. This sequence was found in a man aged 45-65 years with glioma. The sequences come from PBMCs, collected from a glioma patient whose treatment included an IDH1 peptide vaccine. CDR3 DNA: TGTGCCAGCAGTTCGACTAGCGGAAGCCTCTTCAGCTCCTACAATGAGCAGTTCTTC. It codes for CASSSTSGSLFSSYNEQFF.